Each of the 23 T cell receptor beta chains below was sequenced from the same sample in a study of identical twins. One entry per CDR3 protein, called by TCRdb with MiXCR from the 5' RACE reads. The table records hundreds of thousands of distinct CDR3 sequences, about 12% of them present only once. These same data were also listed under a study on yellow fever vaccine responses in identical twins.

Material: CD8+ T cells sorted from blood. These receptors came from a woman between 18 and 30 years old in good health.

As for this clonotype: The germline gene is not matched at one end of the junction; a read error may be the cause. CDR3 nucleotides: TGCAGTGCTAGAGATTCCAGGGTCCCTGAAGTTTTCTTT. It specifies CSARDSRVPEVFF. The chain carries TRBV20-1 and TRBJ1-1, with D possibly being TRBD1 (5 bases). The germline gives CDR1 DFQATT, CDR2 SNEGSKA (reference sequence). The CDR3 loop spans 13 amino acids.

This clonotype has just one count. The rearrangement joins TRBV9 to TRBJ2-2; 7 positions agree with TRBD1. The trim removed 3 bases at V and 0 bases at J, leaving 8 bases unmatched. This CDR3 has 17 amino acids. Germline lookup yields CDR1 SGDLS and CDR2 YYNGEE. The CDR3 coding sequence is TGTGCCAGCAGCGACAACAGGGGAATTTCGAACACCGGGGAGCTGTTTTTT. Protein sequence: CASSDNRGISNTGELFF.

The chain recombines TRBV2 with TRBJ2-3, with TRBD1 matching over 7 bases. Germline values: CDR1 SNHLY, CDR2 FYNNEI. The CDR3 runs to 15 residues. The ends lost 4 bases at V and 4 bases at J; junction bases unmatched: 8. CDR3 region: CASSGWDSQADTQYF. The DNA for the CDR3 is TGTGCCAGCAGTGGCTGGGACAGTCAGGCAGATACGCAGTATTTT.

The rearrangement joins TRBV15 to TRBJ1-3; D not certain. In germline, CDR1 is LNHNV, CDR2 YYDKDF (reference sequence). V lost 3 bases and J lost 0, with 6 bases in between. The CDR3 is made up of 14 amino acids. CDR3: CATSSGSSGNTIYF. The CDR3 coding sequence is TGTGCCACCAGCAGTGGCAGCTCTGGAAACACCATATATTTT.

The chain combines TRBV2 with TRBJ2-7, with D possibly being TRBD2 (6 bases). Between the trimmed V and J ends, which lost 6 bases and 2 bases, there was a span of 8 bases. This CDR3 spans 12 amino acids. Germline loops: CDR1 SNHLY, CDR2 FYNNEI. In DNA form, the CDR3 reads TGTGCCAGCAGAGGCGGGGCCTACGAGCAGTACTTC. It yields the protein CASRGGAYEQYF. Full variable domain (rest looked up from reference TRBV2 and TRBJ2-7): EPEVTQTPSHQVTQMGQEVILRCVPISNHLYFYWYRQILGQKVEFLVSFYNNEISEKSEIFDDQFSVERPDGSNFTLKIRSTKLEDSAMYFCASRGGAYEQYFGPGTRLTVT.

This clonotype was seen more than once but under ten times. This chain uses TRBV9 with TRBJ1-1; D remains unclear. The CDR3 is 13 residues long. Trimming took off 1 base at V and 3 bases at J, with 7 bases between the two ends. The germline V gene encodes CDR1 SGDLS and CDR2 YYNGEE. The CDR3 nucleotides are TGTGCCAGCAGCGTATGGCAGTACACTGAAGCTTTCTTT. It is translated as CASSVWQYTEAFF.

This clonotype was observed a few times. The chain joins TRBV7-9 to TRBJ2-7, with D perhaps matching TRBD2 (6 bases). In germline, CDR1 is SEHNR, CDR2 FQNEAQ (reference sequence). Trimming cost V 4 bases and J 3 bases, with 19 bases left between them. This CDR3 is 16 amino acids long. The DNA for the CDR3 is TGTGCCAGCAGCTCCCCTGGGGAGGCAGACCGCTACGAGCAGTACTTC. Amino acids: CASSSPGEADRYEQYF.

This clonotype has just a few counts. This rearrangement joins TRBV7-8 to TRBJ2-7; possibly TRBD2 for D (5 bases). CDR3 length: 14 amino acids. Germline-derived CDR1 and CDR2 are SGHVS and FQNEAQ. The germline V and J ends were trimmed by 5 bases and 6 bases, with 17 bases remaining between them. This CDR3 reads CASSPYSGSGEQYF. For the CDR3, the DNA is TGTGCCAGCAGCCCCTACTCGGGGTCCGGCGAGCAGTACTTC.

The chain combines TRBV7-9 with TRBJ2-7; TRBD2 might be the D (6 bases). CDR3 length: 15 residues. Per the germline V gene, CDR1 is SEHNR and CDR2 is FQNEAQ (reference sequence). V lost 3 bases to trimming and J lost 3 bases, with 15 bases between them. CDR3 sequence (DNA): TGTGCCAGCAGCTTGGAATCTGGACTAATCTACGAGCAGTACTTC. Protein sequence: CASSLESGLIYEQYF.

CDR3 residues: CASSFLENEQFF. The CDR3 bases are TGTGCCAGCAGTTTTCTAGAAAATGAGCAGTTCTTC. This chain uses TRBV12-3 or TRBV12-4 with TRBJ2-1; no clear D. The V end was cut by 3 bases, the J end by 7 bases, with 7 bases between. The CDR3 loop spans 12 amino acids.

The chain employs TRBV7-2 and TRBJ2-1; the match to TRBD2 covers 8 bases. Germline values: CDR1 SGHTA, CDR2 FQGNSA. V gave up 5 bases and J gave up 6 bases; unmatched junction bases: 9. The CDR3 is 15 amino acids. The CDR3 protein is CASSLLAGNGNEQFF. The DNA of the CDR3 is TGTGCCAGCAGCCTCCTAGCGGGCAACGGCAATGAGCAGTTCTTC. Full variable domain (remainder filled in from reference TRBV7-2 and TRBJ2-1): GAGVSQSPSNKVTEKGKDVELRCDPISGHTALYWYRQSLGQGLEFLIYFQGNSAPDKSGLPSDRFSAERTGGSVSTLTIQRTQQEDSAVYLCASSLLAGNGNEQFFGPGTRLTVL.

This clonotype was detected a few times. The chain couples TRBV4-1 to TRBJ2-5; 11 bases are shared with TRBD2. This CDR3 is built from 15 residues. Germline CDR1 MGHRA, CDR2 YSYEKL. The V segment lost 2 bases and the J segment 5 bases; nucleotides outside the gene matches: 4. The DNA of the CDR3 is TGCGCCAGCAGCCAACCTAGCGGGGGGCTGGAGACCCAGTACTTC. As protein: CASSQPSGGLETQYF.

This clonotype was counted at least ten times. The chain joins TRBV5-1 to TRBJ1-5; maybe TRBD1 (6 bases). V lost 3 bases and J 5 bases, leaving 12 bases between the germline ends. Germline lookup yields CDR1 SGHRS and CDR2 YFSETQ. The CDR3 has 14 residues. CDR3 amino acids: CASSYTGGHQPQHF. The CDR3 nucleotides are TGCGCCAGCAGCTACACCGGGGGGCATCAGCCCCAGCATTTT.

This clonotype was observed many times. This sequence joins TRBV5-5 and TRBJ2-3; D unclear. Looked up from germline, CDR1 is SGHKS and CDR2 is YYEKEE (reference sequence). The V and J ends lost 4 bases and 1 base respectively, with 10 bases between them. The CDR3 contains 14 residues. The DNA for the CDR3 is TGTGCCAGCAGCGCTCGCCCTGGCACAGATACGCAGTATTTT. This sequence encodes CASSARPGTDTQYF.

The rearrangement links TRBV2 to TRBJ2-1, with D tentatively TRBD2 (6 bases). V was pared by 6 bases and J by 5 bases, with 20 bases between. The germline CDR1 and CDR2 sequences are SNHLY and FYNNEI. CDR3 length equals 16 residues. The CDR3 DNA sequence: TGTGCCAGCAGCCCACACGGGGATAGCGGAAACAATGAGCAGTTCTTC. Its protein is CASSPHGDSGNNEQFF.

This sequence joins TRBV27 and TRBJ2-7; D assignment may be TRBD1 or TRBD2 (5 bases each). Germline V CDR1 and CDR2: MNHEY, SMNVEV (reference sequence). With 8 bases removed from V and 0 bases from J, the gap between germline ends came to 8 bases. The CDR3 runs to 12 residues. DNA for the CDR3: TGTGCCAGCCGGGGCAACTCCTACGAGCAGTACGTC. Its translation: CASRGNSYEQYV.

V is TRBV3-1 and J is TRBJ2-3; D possibly matches TRBD1 or TRBD2 (5 bases each). V was clipped by 8 bases and J by 6 bases, with 21 bases between them. This CDR3 has 15 amino acids. The germline gives CDR1 LGHDT, CDR2 YNNKEL (reference sequence). Here the CDR3 DNA reads TGTGCCAGCGCCCCTGCTGGGGGTCACGTGGATACGCAGTATTTT. Translation gives CASAPAGGHVDTQYF.

To note about this clonotype: A read error may be the cause here, since a much bigger clone is one base away. The chain is built from TRBV7-8 and TRBJ2-7; 7 bases map to TRBD1. The CDR3 runs 15 residues. The germline V gene encodes CDR1 SGHVS and CDR2 FQNEAQ. The CDR3 coding sequence is TGTGCCAGCAGCTTAGTAGGGGGCCAAACCTACGGGCAGTACTTC. Its translation: CASSLVGGQTYGQYF. The full variable domain, rest sourced from reference TRBV7-8 and TRBJ2-7, is GAGVSQSPRYKVAKRGQDVALRCDPISGHVSLFWYQQALGQGPEFLTYFQNEAQLDKSGLPSDRFFAERPEGSVSTLKIQRTQQEDSAVYLCASSLVGGQTYGQYFGPGTRLTVT.

This clonotype was seen ten or more times. The chain couples TRBV5-1 to TRBJ2-2; 7 nucleotides line up with TRBD2. This CDR3 spans 17 amino acids. CDR1 and CDR2 from the germline V gene are SGHRS and YFSETQ. V was clipped by 0 bases and J by 4 bases; unmatched bases: 9. The CDR3 here is CASSLDPSGNPTGELFF. The CDR3 DNA sequence: TGCGCCAGCAGCTTGGACCCTAGCGGAAACCCCACCGGGGAGCTGTTTTTT.

This clonotype has only a few counts. The V call is TRBV10-2, the J call TRBJ2-1; 8 bases are a match to TRBD2. V was clipped by 6 bases and J by 3 bases; unmatched bases: 7. The length of the CDR3 is 15 residues. Germline V gives CDR1 WSHSY, CDR2 SAAADI. CDR3 nucleotides: TGCGCCAGCAGCACTAGCGGACCTGACTACAATGAGCAGTTCTTC. It is translated as CASSTSGPDYNEQFF.

This clonotype was counted at least ten times. V usage is TRBV28 and J usage is TRBJ1-5; no clear D gene. The CDR3 runs to 11 residues. Germline CDR1 and CDR2: MDHEN and SYDVKM. The V gene lost 5 bases and the J gene lost 4 bases, with 3 bases spanning the gap. Here the CDR3 DNA reads TGTGCCAGCAGTGCTAATCAGCCCCAGCATTTT. Translation gives CASSANQPQHF.

V gene TRBV6-1 combines with J gene TRBJ2-1; D remains unclear. V lost 3 bases and J lost 9, with 9 bases in between. Germline values: CDR1 MNHNS, CDR2 SASEGT. The CDR3 is 12 amino acids. CDR3 loop: CASSDGGTEQFF. The CDR3 DNA follows: TGTGCCAGCAGTGACGGCGGCACTGAGCAGTTCTTC.

J is TRBJ2-3 and V is TRBV27; 7 bases align to TRBD2. The CDR3 loop spans 16 amino acids. J lost 0 bases, V lost 3 bases, and 6 bases had no gene match. CDR1 is MNHEY and CDR2 is SMNVEV in the germline V gene (reference sequence). CDR3 nucleotides: TGTGCCAGCAGTTTTTCAGCGGGAACTAGCACAGATACGCAGTATTTT. This encodes CASSFSAGTSTDTQYF.